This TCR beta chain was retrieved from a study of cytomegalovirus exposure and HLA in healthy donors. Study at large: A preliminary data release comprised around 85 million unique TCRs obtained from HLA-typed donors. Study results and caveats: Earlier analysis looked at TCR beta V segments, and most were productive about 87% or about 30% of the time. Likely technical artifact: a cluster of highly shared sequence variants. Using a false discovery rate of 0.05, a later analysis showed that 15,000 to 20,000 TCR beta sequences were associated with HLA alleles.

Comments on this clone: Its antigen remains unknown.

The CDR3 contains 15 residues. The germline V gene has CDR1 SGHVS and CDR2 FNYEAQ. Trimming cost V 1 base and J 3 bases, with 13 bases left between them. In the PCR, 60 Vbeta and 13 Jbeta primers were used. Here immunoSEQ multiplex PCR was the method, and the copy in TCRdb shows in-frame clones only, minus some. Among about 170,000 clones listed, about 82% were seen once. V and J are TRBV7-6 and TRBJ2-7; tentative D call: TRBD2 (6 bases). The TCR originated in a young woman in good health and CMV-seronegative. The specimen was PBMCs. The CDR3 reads CASSLDGTPGYEQYF. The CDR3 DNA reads TGTGCCAGCAGCTTAGACGGGACTCCGGGCTACGAGCAGTACTTC. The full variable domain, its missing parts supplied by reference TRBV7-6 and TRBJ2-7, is GAGVSQSPRYKVTKRGQDVALRCDPISGHVSLYWYRQALGQGPEFLTYFNYEAQQDKSGLPNDRFSAERPEGSISTLTIQRTEQRDSAMYRCASSLDGTPGYEQYFGPGTRLTVT.